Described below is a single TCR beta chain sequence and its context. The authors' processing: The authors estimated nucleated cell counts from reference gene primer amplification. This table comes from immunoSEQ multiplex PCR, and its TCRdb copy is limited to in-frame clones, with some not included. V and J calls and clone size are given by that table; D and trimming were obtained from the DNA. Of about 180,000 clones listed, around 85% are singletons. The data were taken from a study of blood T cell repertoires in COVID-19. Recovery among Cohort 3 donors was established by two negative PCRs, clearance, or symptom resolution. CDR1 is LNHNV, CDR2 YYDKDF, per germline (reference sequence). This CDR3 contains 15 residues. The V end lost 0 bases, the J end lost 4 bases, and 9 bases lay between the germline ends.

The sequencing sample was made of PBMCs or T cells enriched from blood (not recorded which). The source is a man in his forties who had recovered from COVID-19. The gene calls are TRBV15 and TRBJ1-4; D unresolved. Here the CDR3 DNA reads TGTGCCACCAGCAGAGATCTAGGCAGTAATGAAAAACTGTTTTTT. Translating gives CATSRDLGSNEKLFF. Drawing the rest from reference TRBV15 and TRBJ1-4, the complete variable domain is DAMVIQNPRYQVTQFGKPVTLSCSQTLNHNVMYWYQQKSSQAPKLLFHYYDKDFNNEADTPDNFQSRRPNTSFCFLDIRSPGLGDTAMYLCATSRDLGSNEKLFFGSGTQLSVL.